Here is one T cell receptor (beta chain) with its context. CD4+ cell separation produced CD45RA+ naive and CD45RA-negative memory subsets. The data stem from a study of shared clonotypes between healthy human individuals. Study at large: In total, the donors were a couple of women and a few men aged 18 to 49. The plates for each donor numbered three CD4 naive, three CD4 memory, two CD8 naive and one CD8 memory.

Across several immunoSEQ plates, the genomic DNA of each subset was split evenly. Sequenced by immunoSEQ multiplex PCR; TCRdb stores in-frame clones only, minus some. The profile shows some 2,000,000 clones, 85% to 95% of them singletons. The sequenced material came from naive CD4+ T cells sorted from blood. Subset indicated: CD45RA+ positively selected. This sequence originates from a man younger than 35 in good health.

The CDR3 protein is CAIGGATAGNNEQFF. CDR3 bases: TGTGCCATCGGCGGGGCTACCGCGGGAAACAATGAGCAGTTCTTC. The chain combines TRBV10-3 with TRBJ2-1; possible D gene TRBD2, 6 bases. Looked up from germline, CDR1 is ENHRY and CDR2 is SYGVKD. V shed 8 bases and J shed 5 bases, with 19 bases lying between them. This CDR3 is 15 amino acids long.